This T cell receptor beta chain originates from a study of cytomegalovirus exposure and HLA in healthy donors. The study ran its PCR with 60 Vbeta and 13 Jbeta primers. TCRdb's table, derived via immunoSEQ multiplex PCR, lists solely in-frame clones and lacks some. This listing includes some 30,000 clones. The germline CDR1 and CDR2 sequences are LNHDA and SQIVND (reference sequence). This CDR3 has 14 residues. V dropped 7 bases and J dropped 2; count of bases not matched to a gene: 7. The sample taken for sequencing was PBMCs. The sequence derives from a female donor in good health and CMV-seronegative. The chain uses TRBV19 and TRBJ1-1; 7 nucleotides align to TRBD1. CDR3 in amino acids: CASKAGTVNTEAFF. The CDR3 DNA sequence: TGTGCCAGTAAGGCGGGGACAGTAAACACTGAAGCTTTCTTT.